The 15 T cell receptor beta chains listed next were all sequenced from one sample in a study of blood T cell repertoires in COVID-19. Profiling relied on immunoSEQ multiplex PCR, and the TCRdb table lists in-frame clones only, not all of them. The sample lists hundreds of thousands of clones, roughly 89% occurring once. The sample comprised peripheral blood. Receptor source: a man aged 55 to 70 who had recovered from COVID-19.

CDR3 loop: CANPGQGARHEQFF. CDR3 DNA: TGCGCCAACCCCGGACAGGGGGCGCGACACGAGCAGTTCTTC. V and J are TRBV10-1 and TRBJ2-1, with TRBD1 matching over 11 bases. J gave up 10 bases and V 10 bases, and 12 bases lay outside the gene matches. This CDR3 region has 14 residues. The germline CDR1 and CDR2 sequences are WNHNN and SYGVQD (reference sequence).

The chain recombines TRBV15 with TRBJ1-2, with a possible D match to TRBD1 (5 bases). Germline assignment: CDR1 LNHNV and CDR2 YYDKDF (reference sequence). This CDR3 contains 15 residues. Trimming shortened V by 1 base and J by 7 bases, and 16 bases separated the two germline ends. The DNA of the CDR3 is TGTGCCACCAGCAGAGCGGGACTCTCCACGGGTGGCTACACCTTC. Protein: CATSRAGLSTGGYTF. Drawing the rest from reference TRBV15 and TRBJ1-2, the complete variable domain is DAMVIQNPRYQVTQFGKPVTLSCSQTLNHNVMYWYQQKSSQAPKLLFHYYDKDFNNEADTPDNFQSRRPNTSFCFLDIRSPGLGDTAMYLCATSRAGLSTGGYTFGSGTRLTVV.

This chain uses TRBV6-6 with TRBJ1-2; 10 bases match TRBD1. CDR3 size: 14 residues. In germline, CDR1 is MNHNY, CDR2 SVGAGI (reference sequence). V was clipped by 5 bases and J by 7 bases; unmatched bases: 7. The CDR3 sequence: CASSGTGTGVGYTF. The CDR3 DNA follows: TGTGCCAGCAGTGGCACCGGGACAGGGGTTGGCTACACCTTC.

The rearrangement uses TRBV3-1 (or the pseudogene TRBV3-2) and TRBJ2-3; 7 positions match TRBD1. In germline, CDR1 is LGHDT, CDR2 YNNKEL (reference sequence). Trimming at V came to 1 base and at J to 0 bases, leaving 13 bases not matched to a gene. There are 19 residues in the CDR3. The CDR3 nucleotides are TGTGCCAGCAGCCAAGCTATTCGCGGTGGCAGGGGGAGCACAGATACGCAGTATTTT. It translates to CASSQAIRGGRGSTDTQYF.

The genes are TRBV30 and TRBJ1-2, with 8 bases matching TRBD1. V shed 3 bases, J shed 2 bases, and the junction held 5 bases outside the gene matches. This CDR3 spans 14 amino acids. Germline-derived CDR1 and CDR2 are GTSNPN and SVGIG (reference sequence). The CDR3 DNA reads TGTGCCTGGAGGAATTACAGGGGGAACTATGGCTACACCTTC. As protein: CAWRNYRGNYGYTF.

The gene calls are TRBV27 and TRBJ1-1; D is possibly TRBD1 (5 bases). Germline V CDR1 and CDR2: MNHEY, SMNVEV (reference sequence). The CDR3 length is 15 residues. The ends were cut back, 6 bases at V and 2 bases at J, with 16 bases in the middle. This chain's CDR3 is CASSFLDRPNTEAFF. The CDR3 bases are TGTGCCAGCAGCTTTCTCGACAGACCCAACACTGAAGCTTTCTTT.

The V gene is TRBV14, the J gene TRBJ2-3, with D possibly TRBD1 on 6 matching bases. The V end lost 4 bases, the J end lost 1 base, and 15 bases lay between the germline ends. The germline V gene encodes CDR1 SGHDN and CDR2 FVKESK. The CDR3 has 16 amino acids. CDR3 loop: CASSPIFRGRTDTQYF. The CDR3 DNA reads as TGTGCCAGCAGCCCCATTTTCAGGGGCCGCACAGATACGCAGTATTTT. The complete variable domain, with remaining parts taken from reference TRBV14 and TRBJ2-3, reads EAGVTQFPSHSVIEKGQTVTLRCDPISGHDNLYWYRRVMGKEIKFLLHFVKESKQDESGMPNNRFLAERTGGTYSTLKVQPAELEDSGVYFCASSPIFRGRTDTQYFGPGTRLTVL.

The rearrangement uses TRBV19 and TRBJ1-2, with 7 bases fitting TRBD1. CDR1 LNHDA and CDR2 SQIVND come from the germline V gene (reference sequence). The ends lost 10 bases at V and 1 base at J; junction bases unmatched: 9. The CDR3 has 14 residues. CDR3 protein: CATHRDSINYGYTF. DNA for the CDR3: TGTGCCACCCACCGGGACAGTATTAACTATGGCTACACCTTC.

The V and J genes are TRBV18 and TRBJ2-2; D not certain. Germline CDR1 reads KGHSH; CDR2 reads LQKENI. This CDR3 region has 16 residues. The V and J ends lost 4 bases and 2 bases respectively, with 14 bases between them. Written as DNA, the CDR3 is TGTGCCAGCTCACAACTTATCGCCGCTAACACCGGGGAGCTGTTTTTT. This codes for CASSQLIAANTGELFF.

V usage is TRBV2 and J usage is TRBJ2-7; D might be TRBD1 (8 bases). This CDR3 contains 14 residues. Trimming cost V 8 bases and J 0 bases, with 14 bases left between them. CDR1 is SNHLY, CDR2 FYNNEI, per germline. Here the CDR3 DNA reads TGTGCCAGCGGGGGGGACAGGACCTCCTACGAGCAGTACTTC. Translation: CASGGDRTSYEQYF.

The chain couples TRBV30 to TRBJ2-5; D might be TRBD1 (5 bases). V was pared by 8 bases and J by 4 bases, with 20 bases between. The length of the CDR3 is 14 residues. Germline loops: CDR1 GTSNPN, CDR2 SVGIG (reference sequence). The chain's CDR3 is CATQLVRVGETQYF. CDR3 DNA: TGTGCCACCCAACTGGTCAGGGTGGGAGAGACCCAGTACTTC.

The rearrangement uses TRBV19 and TRBJ2-2, with TRBD1 identical over 8 bases. The ends lost 6 bases at V and 4 bases at J; junction bases unmatched: 1. The CDR3 has 13 residues. Germline values: CDR1 LNHDA, CDR2 SQIVND (reference sequence). The DNA for the CDR3 is TGTGCCAGTAGGGGACAGGTCACCGGGGAGCTGTTTTTT. Translated, it gives CASRGQVTGELFF.

The rearrangement joins TRBV5-1 to TRBJ2-2, with 8 bases identical to TRBD2. CDR3 size: 15 residues. Germline trimming cut 0 bases from V and 4 bases from J; bases unmatched to any gene: 2. Per the germline V gene, CDR1 is SGHRS and CDR2 is YFSETQ. The CDR3 bases are TGCGCCAGCAGCTTGGCAGCGGGAGTCACCGGGGAGCTGTTTTTT. Encoded protein: CASSLAAGVTGELFF.

This chain links TRBV9 with TRBJ2-2; TRBD2 matches at 10 bases. Germline-derived CDR1 and CDR2 are SGDLS and YYNGEE. This CDR3 is built from 16 residues. V shed 3 bases and J 1 base; nucleotides not matched to a gene: 3. The CDR3, as DNA: TGTGCCAGCAGCGCCTGGACTAGCGGGAACACCGGGGAGCTGTTTTTT. Translated: CASSAWTSGNTGELFF.

The chain is built from TRBV6-2 or TRBV6-3 and TRBJ2-7, with TRBD1 matching 8 bases. The CDR3 totals 16 residues. Germline loops: CDR1 MNHEY, CDR2 SVGEGT. Unmatched junction bases numbered 5, after V lost 0 bases and J lost 1 base. The CDR3 DNA sequence: TGTGCCAGCAGTTACTCGACAGGGGAAAGTTCCTACGAGCAGTACTTC. This codes for CASSYSTGESSYEQYF.